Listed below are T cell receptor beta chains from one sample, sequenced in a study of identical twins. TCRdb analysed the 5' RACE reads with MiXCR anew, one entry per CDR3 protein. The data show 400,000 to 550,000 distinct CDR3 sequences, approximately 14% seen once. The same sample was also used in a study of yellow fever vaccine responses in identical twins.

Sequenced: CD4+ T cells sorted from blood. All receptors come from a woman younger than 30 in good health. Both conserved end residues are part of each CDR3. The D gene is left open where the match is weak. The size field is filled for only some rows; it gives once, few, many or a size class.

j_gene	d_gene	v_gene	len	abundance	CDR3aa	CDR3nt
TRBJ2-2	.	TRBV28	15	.	CASSSPGRLTGELFF	TGTGCCAGCAGTTCCCCGGGCAGACTCACCGGGGAGCTGTTTTTT
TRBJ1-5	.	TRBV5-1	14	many	CASSLEGRGQPQHF	TGCGCCAGCAGCTTGGAGGGAAGAGGGCAGCCCCAGCATTTT
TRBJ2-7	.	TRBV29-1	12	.	CSAGTDTDEQYF	TGCAGCGCCGGGACGGACACTGACGAGCAGTACTTC
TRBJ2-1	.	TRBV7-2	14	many	CASSPGSDYNEQFF	TGTGCCAGCAGCCCAGGTAGCGACTACAATGAGCAGTTCTTC
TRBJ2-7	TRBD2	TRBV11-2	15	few	CASSRREEGSYEQYF	TGTGCCAGCAGCAGGCGGGAGGAGGGCAGCTACGAGCAGTACTTC
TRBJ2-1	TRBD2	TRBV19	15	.	CASRQAGSSYNEQFF	TGTGCCAGTAGACAAGCGGGAAGCTCCTACAATGAGCAGTTCTTC
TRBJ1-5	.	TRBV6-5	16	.	CASSYPPGGGDQPQHF	TGTGCCAGCAGTTACCCCCCCGGGGGAGGTGATCAGCCCCAGCATTTT
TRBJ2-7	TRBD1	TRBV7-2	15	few	CASSRGQGSSDEQYF	TGTGCCAGCAGCCGGGGACAGGGGTCCTCAGACGAGCAGTACTTC
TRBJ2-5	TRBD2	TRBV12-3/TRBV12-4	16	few	CASGLSGGLFLETQYF	TGTGCCAGCGGGCTCTCGGGGGGGCTCTTTCTTGAGACCCAGTACTTC
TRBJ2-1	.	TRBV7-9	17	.	CASSFTPREGGVHEQFF	TGTGCCAGCAGCTTTACCCCACGAGAGGGTGGTGTACATGAGCAGTTCTTC
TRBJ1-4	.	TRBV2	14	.	CASSPLNINEKLFF	TGTGCCAGCAGTCCATTGAATATTAATGAAAAACTGTTTTTT
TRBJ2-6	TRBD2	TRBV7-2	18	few	CASSLVLAGGTGANVLTF	TGTGCCAGCAGCTTAGTGCTAGCGGGAGGGACCGGGGCCAACGTCCTGACTTTC
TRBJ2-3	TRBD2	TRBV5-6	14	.	CASSTTSGTDTQYF	TGTGCCAGCAGTACTACTAGCGGCACAGATACGCAGTATTTT
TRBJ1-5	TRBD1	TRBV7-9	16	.	CASSYRGQGDNQPQHF	TGTGCCAGCAGCTATAGGGGACAGGGAGACAATCAGCCCCAGCATTTT
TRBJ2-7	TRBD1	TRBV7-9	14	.	CASSGQGRRYEQYF	TGTGCCAGCAGCGGACAGGGGCGGAGATACGAGCAGTACTTC